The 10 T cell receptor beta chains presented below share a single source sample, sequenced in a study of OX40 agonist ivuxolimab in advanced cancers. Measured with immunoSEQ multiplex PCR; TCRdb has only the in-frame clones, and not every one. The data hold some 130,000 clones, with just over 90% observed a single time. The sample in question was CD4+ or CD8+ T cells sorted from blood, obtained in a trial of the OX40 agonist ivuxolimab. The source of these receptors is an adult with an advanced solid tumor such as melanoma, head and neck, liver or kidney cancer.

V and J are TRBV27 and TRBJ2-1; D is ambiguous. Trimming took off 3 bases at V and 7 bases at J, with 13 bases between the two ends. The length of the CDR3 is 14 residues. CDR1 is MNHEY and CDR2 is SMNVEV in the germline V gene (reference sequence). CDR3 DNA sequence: TGTGCCAGCAGTTTCAGCCCCAGGTGGAATGAGCAGTTCTTC. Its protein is CASSFSPRWNEQFF.

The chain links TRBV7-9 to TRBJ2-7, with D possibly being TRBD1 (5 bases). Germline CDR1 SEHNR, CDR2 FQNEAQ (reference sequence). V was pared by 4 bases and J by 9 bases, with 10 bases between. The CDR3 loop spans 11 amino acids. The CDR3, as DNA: TGTGCCAGCAGCTCGGACACGTGGCAGTACTTC. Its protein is CASSSDTWQYF. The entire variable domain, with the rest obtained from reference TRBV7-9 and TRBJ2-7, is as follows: DTGVSQNPRHKITKRGQNVTFRCDPISEHNRLYWYRQTLGQGPEFLTYFQNEAQLEKSRLLSDRFSAERPKGSFSTLEIQRTEQGDSAMYLCASSSDTWQYFGPGTRLTVT.

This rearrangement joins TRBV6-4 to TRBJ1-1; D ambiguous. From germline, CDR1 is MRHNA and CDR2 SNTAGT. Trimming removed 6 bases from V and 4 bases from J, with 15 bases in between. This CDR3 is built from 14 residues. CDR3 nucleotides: TGTGCCAGCAGGGTGGAGGGAGGAAGCACTGAAGCTTTCTTT. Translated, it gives CASRVEGGSTEAFF.

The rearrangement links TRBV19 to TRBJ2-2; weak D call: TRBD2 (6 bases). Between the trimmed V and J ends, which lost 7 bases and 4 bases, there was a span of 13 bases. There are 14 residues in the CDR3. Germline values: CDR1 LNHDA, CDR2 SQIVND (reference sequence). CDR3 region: CASTRLVGTGELFF. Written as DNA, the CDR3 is TGTGCCAGTACCAGACTAGTTGGCACCGGGGAGCTGTTTTTT.

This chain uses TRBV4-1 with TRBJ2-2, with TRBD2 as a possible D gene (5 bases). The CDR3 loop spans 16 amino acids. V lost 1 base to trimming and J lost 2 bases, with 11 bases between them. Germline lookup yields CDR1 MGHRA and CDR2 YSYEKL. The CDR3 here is CASSQAAGRNTGELFF. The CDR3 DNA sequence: TGCGCCAGCAGCCAAGCGGCGGGTCGTAACACCGGGGAGCTGTTTTTT.

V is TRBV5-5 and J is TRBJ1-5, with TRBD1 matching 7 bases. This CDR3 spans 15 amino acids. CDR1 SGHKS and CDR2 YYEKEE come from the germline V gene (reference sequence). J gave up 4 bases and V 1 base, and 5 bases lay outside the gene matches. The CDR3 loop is CASSLLQQGNQPQHF. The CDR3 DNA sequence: TGTGCCAGCAGCTTGTTACAACAGGGGAATCAGCCCCAGCATTTT.

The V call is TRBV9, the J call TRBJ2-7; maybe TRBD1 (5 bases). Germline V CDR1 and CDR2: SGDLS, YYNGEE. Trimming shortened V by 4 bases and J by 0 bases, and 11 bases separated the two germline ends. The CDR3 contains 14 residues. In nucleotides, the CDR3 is TGTGCCAGCAGCTCACAGGTTAGCTCCTACGAGCAGTACTTC. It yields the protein CASSSQVSSYEQYF. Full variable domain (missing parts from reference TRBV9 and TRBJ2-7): DSGVTQTPKHLITATGQRVTLRCSPRSGDLSVYWYQQSLDQGLQFLIQYYNGEERAKGNILERFSAQQFPDLHSELNLSSLELGDSALYFCASSSQVSSYEQYFGPGTRLTVT.

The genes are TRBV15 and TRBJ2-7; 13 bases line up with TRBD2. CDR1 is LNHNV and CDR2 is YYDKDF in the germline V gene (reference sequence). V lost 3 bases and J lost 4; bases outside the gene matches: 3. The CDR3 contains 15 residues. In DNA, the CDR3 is TGTGCCACCAGCAGTCGACTAGCGGGAGGTTACGAGCAGTACTTC. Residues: CATSSRLAGGYEQYF.

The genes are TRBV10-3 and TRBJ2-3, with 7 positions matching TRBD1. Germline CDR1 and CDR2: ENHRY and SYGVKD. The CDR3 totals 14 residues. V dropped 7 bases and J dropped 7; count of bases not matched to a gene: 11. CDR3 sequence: CAITGAGGPYTQYF. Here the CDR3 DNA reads TGTGCCATCACTGGGGCAGGGGGACCGTATACGCAGTATTTT.

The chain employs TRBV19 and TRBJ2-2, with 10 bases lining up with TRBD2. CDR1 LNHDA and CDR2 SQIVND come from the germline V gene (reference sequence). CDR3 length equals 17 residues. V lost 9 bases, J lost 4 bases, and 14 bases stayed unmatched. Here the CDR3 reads CASKESGRATFTGELFF. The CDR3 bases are TGTGCCAGCAAAGAAAGCGGGAGGGCCACTTTCACCGGGGAGCTGTTTTTT.